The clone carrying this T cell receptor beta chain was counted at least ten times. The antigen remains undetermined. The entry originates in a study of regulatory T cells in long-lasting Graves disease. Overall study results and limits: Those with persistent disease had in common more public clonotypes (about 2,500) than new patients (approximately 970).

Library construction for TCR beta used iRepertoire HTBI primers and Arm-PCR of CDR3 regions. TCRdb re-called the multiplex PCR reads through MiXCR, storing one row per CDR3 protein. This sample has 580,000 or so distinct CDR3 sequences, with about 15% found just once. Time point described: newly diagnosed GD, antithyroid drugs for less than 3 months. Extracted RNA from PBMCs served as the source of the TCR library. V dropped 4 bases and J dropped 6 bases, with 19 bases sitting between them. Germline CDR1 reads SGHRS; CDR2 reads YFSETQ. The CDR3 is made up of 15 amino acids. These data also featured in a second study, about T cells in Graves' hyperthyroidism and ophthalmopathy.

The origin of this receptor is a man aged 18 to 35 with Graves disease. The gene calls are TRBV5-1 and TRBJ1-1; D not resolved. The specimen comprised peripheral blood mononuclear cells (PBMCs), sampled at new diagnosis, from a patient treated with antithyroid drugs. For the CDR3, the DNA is TGCGCCAGCAGCCCGTCAGACCGGGGAAGCGCTGAAGCTTTCTTT. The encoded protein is CASSPSDRGSAEAFF.